This TCR beta chain was profiled in a study of T cells after yellow fever vaccination. Whole-study findings and limits: Abundant clonotypes from the bulk population could get into FACS-sorted repertoires as contaminants. Overall, a small share of clonotypes was seen in both CD4 and CD8 compartments.

The CDR3 contains 15 residues. CDR1 DFQATT and CDR2 SNEGSKA come from the germline V gene (reference sequence). V was cut by 3 bases and J by 2 bases, with 15 bases left in between. Regarding this clonotype: Its antigen is as yet unknown.

The TCR cDNA carried a universal primer site and UMIs from 5'RACE template switching. TCRdb redid the calling of the 5' RACE reads with MiXCR, one entry per CDR3 protein. Of about 340,000 distinct CDR3 sequences in the sample, roughly 9.4% were seen once. Material: PBMCs, obtained on the day of the first yellow fever vaccination. This TCR was recovered from a man aged 18 to 29 who received the YFV17D yellow fever vaccine. The chain links TRBV20-1 to TRBJ2-3; possibly TRBD1 or TRBD2 for D (5 bases each). CDR3 nucleotides: TGCAGTGCTAGCCGCCAGCTCGGGACCACAGATACGCAGTATTTT. This translates into CSASRQLGTTDTQYF.